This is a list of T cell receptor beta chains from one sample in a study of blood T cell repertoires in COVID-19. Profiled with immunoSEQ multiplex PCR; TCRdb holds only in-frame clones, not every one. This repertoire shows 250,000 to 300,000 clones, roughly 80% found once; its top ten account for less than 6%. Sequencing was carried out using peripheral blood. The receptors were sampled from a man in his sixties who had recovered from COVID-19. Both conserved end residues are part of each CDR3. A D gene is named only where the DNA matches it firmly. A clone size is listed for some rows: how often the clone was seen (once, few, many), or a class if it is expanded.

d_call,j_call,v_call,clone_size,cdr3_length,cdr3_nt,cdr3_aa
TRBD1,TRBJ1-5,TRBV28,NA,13,TGTGCCAGCAGCTCCGACAGGGCCCAGCCCCAGCATTTT,CASSSDRAQPQHF
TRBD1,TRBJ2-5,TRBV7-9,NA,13,TGTGCCAGCAGCACCGGACAGGGGTGGACCCAGTACTTC,CASSTGQGWTQYF
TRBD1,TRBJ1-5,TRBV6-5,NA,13,TGTGCCACCCAGTCAGGGGGCTATCAGCCCCAGCATTTT,CATQSGGYQPQHF
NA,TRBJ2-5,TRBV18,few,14,TGTGCCAGCTCAAAACGGGACACCCAAGAGACCCAGTACTTC,CASSKRDTQETQYF
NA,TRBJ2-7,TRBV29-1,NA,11,TGCAGCGTTGCCCCAGGGGACGAGCAGTACTTC,CSVAPGDEQYF
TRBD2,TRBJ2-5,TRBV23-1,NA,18,TGCGCCAGCAGACGGACAGGGCTGGCTAGCGGGGGGGATGAGACCCAGTACTTC,CASRRTGLASGGDETQYF
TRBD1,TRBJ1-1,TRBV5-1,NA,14,TGCGCCAGCAGCTTTCGGGACAGCAACACTGAAGCTTTCTTT,CASSFRDSNTEAFF
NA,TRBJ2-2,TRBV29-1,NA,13,TGCAGCGTTGTCGTGGGAGGCACCGGGGAGCTGTTTTTT,CSVVVGGTGELFF
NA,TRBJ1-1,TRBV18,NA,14,TGTGCCAGCTCACCACAGGGAAGAGGGACTGAAGCTTTCTTT,CASSPQGRGTEAFF
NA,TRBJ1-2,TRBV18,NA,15,TGTGCCAGCTCACCTACGACAGGTGTGAACTATGGCTACACCTTC,CASSPTTGVNYGYTF
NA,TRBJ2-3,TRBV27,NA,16,TGTGCCAGCAGTCCAACGAGCACGACAACGCTGGATACGCAGTATTTT,CASSPTSTTTLDTQYF
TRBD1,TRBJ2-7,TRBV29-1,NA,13,TGCAGCGTATGGACAGGGTCATCCTACGAGCAGTACTTC,CSVWTGSSYEQYF
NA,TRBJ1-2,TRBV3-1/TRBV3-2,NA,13,TGTGCCAGCAGCCAAGCTAGAACAGGACGGGAGTTATTC,CASSQARTGRELF
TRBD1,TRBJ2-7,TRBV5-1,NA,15,TGCGCCAGCAGCTTGAGTCCCGGACAGGGAGGCGAGCAGTACTTC,CASSLSPGQGGEQYF
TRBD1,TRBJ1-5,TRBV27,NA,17,TGTGCCAGCAGTCCACGGACAGGGCCTTATAGCAATCAGCCCCAGCATTTT,CASSPRTGPYSNQPQHF
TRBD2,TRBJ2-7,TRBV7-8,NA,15,TGTGCCAGCAGGCCACTAGCGGGGCCTTTCTACGAGCAGTACTTC,CASRPLAGPFYEQYF
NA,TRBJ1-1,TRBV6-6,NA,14,TGTGCCAGCAGGGAGGGGGGGCCACGGCCCGAAGCTTTCTTT,CASREGGPRPEAFF
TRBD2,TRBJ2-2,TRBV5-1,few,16,TGCGCCAGCAGCGAGTTAGCGGGGTCGAACACCGGGGAGCTGTTTTTT,CASSELAGSNTGELFF
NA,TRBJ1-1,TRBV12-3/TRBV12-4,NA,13,TGTGCCAGCAGTTGGTCAGAAGACACTGAAGCTTTCTTT,CASSWSEDTEAFF
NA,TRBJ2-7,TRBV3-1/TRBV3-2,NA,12,TGTGCCAGCAGCCATCAGACAGCCGAGCAGTACTTC,CASSHQTAEQYF
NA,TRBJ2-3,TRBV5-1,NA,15,TGCGCCAGCAGCTTGAGGGGTATGGGCACAGATACGCAGTATTTT,CASSLRGMGTDTQYF
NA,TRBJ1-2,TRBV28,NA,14,TGTGCCAGCAGTTTATTACAGGACGCCTATGGCTACACCTTC,CASSLLQDAYGYTF
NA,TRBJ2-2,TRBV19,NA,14,TGTGCCAGTAGTATAGCCGGGGTCCCCGGGGAGCTGTTTTTT,CASSIAGVPGELFF
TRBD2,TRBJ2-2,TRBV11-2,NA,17,TGTGCCAGCAGCCTCACTAGCGGGAGGGCCGTGGGCGGGGAGCTGTTTTTT,CASSLTSGRAVGGELFF
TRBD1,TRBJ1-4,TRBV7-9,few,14,TGTGCCAGCAGCACAACAGGGGCTAATGAAAAACTGTTTTTT,CASSTTGANEKLFF
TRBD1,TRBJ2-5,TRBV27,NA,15,TGTGCCAGCAGTCCGGGACAGACTCATCAAGAGACCCAGTACTTC,CASSPGQTHQETQYF
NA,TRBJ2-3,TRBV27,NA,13,TGTGCCAGCACCCCCGGCCGGGCAGATACGCAGTATTTT,CASTPGRADTQYF
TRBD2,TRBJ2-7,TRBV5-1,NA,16,TGCGCCAGCAGCTTGGGTAGCGGGGTGCCCTCCTACGAGCAGTACTTC,CASSLGSGVPSYEQYF
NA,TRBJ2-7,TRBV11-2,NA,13,TGTGCCAGCAGCTTCGCGACGAGGAACGAGCAGTACTTC,CASSFATRNEQYF
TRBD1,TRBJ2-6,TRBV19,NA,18,TGTGCCAGTAGTATCGGACAGGGGAGAGACTCTGGGGCCAACGTCCTGACTTTC,CASSIGQGRDSGANVLTF
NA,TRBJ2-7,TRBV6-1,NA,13,TGTGCCAGCAGTGATCAGCAGCGGAGGGAGCAGTACTTC,CASSDQQRREQYF
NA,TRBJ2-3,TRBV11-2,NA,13,TGTGCCAGCAGCCTCCACCACCCCCGCGCGCAGTATTTT,CASSLHHPRAQYF
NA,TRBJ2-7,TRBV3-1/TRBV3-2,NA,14,TGTGCCAGCAGCCAAGCCCACCAGGGTCTCGAGCAGTACTTC,CASSQAHQGLEQYF
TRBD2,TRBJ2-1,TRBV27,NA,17,TGTCCTTGGCCCCCGGGACAGGGGACTAGCGGGGGAAACGAGCAGTTCTTC,CPWPPGQGTSGGNEQFF
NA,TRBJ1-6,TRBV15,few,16,TGTGCCACCAGCAGAGATAAAGCGCTTGCTTATTCACCCCTCCACTTT,CATSRDKALAYSPLHF
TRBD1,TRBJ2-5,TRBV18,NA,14,TGTGCCAGCTCGCTACAGGGGAACCAAGAGACCCAGTACTTC,CASSLQGNQETQYF
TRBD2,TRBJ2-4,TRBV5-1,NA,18,TGCGCCAGCAGCTTTCCGGGACTAGCGGGAGTTGGCAAAAACATTCAGTACTTC,CASSFPGLAGVGKNIQYF
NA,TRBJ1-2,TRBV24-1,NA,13,TGTGCCACCAGTGATCCCGCTAACTATGGCTACACCTTC,CATSDPANYGYTF
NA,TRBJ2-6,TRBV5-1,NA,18,TGCGCCAGCAGCGCTCCCGGGCTAGCCCTCAATGGGGCCAACGTCCTGACTTTC,CASSAPGLALNGANVLTF